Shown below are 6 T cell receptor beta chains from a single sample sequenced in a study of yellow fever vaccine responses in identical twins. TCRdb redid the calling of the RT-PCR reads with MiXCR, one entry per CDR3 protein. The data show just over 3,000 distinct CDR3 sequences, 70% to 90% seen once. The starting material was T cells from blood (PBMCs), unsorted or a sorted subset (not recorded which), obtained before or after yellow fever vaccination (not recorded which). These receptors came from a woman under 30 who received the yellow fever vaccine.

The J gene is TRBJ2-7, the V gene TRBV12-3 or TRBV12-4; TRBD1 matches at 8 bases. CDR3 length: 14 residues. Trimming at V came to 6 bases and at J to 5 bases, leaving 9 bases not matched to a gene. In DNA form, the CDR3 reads TGTGCCAGCAGCTGGGACAGGACAAGGAACGAGCAGTACTTC. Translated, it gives CASSWDRTRNEQYF.

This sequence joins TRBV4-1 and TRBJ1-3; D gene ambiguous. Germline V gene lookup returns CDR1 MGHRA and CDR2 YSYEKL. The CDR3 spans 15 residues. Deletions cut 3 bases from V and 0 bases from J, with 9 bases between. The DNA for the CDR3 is TGCGCCAGCAGCCACGGGGATAACTCTGGAAACACCATATATTTT. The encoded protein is CASSHGDNSGNTIYF.

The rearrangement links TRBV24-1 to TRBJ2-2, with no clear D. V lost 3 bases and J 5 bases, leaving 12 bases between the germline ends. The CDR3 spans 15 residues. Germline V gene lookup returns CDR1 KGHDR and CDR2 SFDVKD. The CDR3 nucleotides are TGTGCCACCAGTGATATGGTTCGTGGGACCGGGGAGCTGTTTTTT. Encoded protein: CATSDMVRGTGELFF.

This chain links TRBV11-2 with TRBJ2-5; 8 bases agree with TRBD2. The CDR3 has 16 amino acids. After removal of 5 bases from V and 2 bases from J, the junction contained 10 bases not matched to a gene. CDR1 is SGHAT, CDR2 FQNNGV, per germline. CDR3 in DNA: TGTGCCAGCAGCATACAAGCGGGAGTGAATCAAGAGACCCAGTACTTC. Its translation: CASSIQAGVNQETQYF. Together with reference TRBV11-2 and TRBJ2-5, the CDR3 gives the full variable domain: EAGVAQSPRYKIIEKRQSVAFWCNPISGHATLYWYQQILGQGPKLLIQFQNNGVVDDSQLPKDRFSAERLKGVDSTLKIQPAKLEDSAVYLCASSIQAGVNQETQYFGPGTRLLVL.

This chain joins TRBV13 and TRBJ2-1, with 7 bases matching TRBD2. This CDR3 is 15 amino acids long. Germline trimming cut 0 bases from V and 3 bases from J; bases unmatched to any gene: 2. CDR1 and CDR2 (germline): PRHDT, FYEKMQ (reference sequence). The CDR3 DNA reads TGTGCCAGCAGCTTAGGAGGGACTAACTACAATGAGCAGTTCTTC. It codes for CASSLGGTNYNEQFF.

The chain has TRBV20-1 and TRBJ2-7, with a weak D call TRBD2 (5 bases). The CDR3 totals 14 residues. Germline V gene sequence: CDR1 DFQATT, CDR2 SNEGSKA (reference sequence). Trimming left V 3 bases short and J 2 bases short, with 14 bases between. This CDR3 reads CSARTGNTPYEQYF. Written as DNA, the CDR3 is TGCAGTGCTAGGACCGGGAACACCCCCTACGAGCAGTACTTC.